The entry that follows covers one T cell receptor (beta chain) sequence. This sample stems from a study of blood T cell repertoires in COVID-19. Overall study: Samples representing acute and convalescent COVID-19 were sourced from the United States, Italy and Spain.

The CDR3 has 13 amino acids. The V gene's germline CDR1 is MDHEN and CDR2 SYDVKM. After removal of 5 bases from V and 8 bases from J, the junction contained 6 bases not matched to a gene. Some clones are missing from TCRdb's copy, which holds only in-frame ones; the method was immunoSEQ multiplex PCR. Here the sample spans 95,000 or so clones, more than 80% being singletons. The receptor comes from a human donor in a cohort sampled during active COVID-19. The chain is built from TRBV28 and TRBJ1-1; 9 bases are a match to TRBD1. Sequenced input: peripheral blood. CDR3 coding DNA: TGTGCCAGCAGTGGCCCGGACAGGGGCGAAGCTTTCTTT. Translation gives CASSGPDRGEAFF.